This paragraph covers one T cell receptor beta chain sequence. Its antigen remains undetermined. Qualities for individual bases were not recorded, and no much larger clone is one base off. One collaborating source in Seattle enrolled patients during active infection and followed them longitudinally through the course of disease. The collaborating institutions used their own protocols to collect whole blood in K2EDTA tubes. For TCRbeta analysis, collaborator samples were shipped as frozen whole blood, as isolated PBMCs, or as DNA extracted from either sample type. This sample was taken from a study of blood T cell repertoires in COVID-19 (dated by TCRdb to the early 2020s). As for the study more broadly: The collaborator samples originated in the United States, Italy and Spain and spanned the acute and convalescent phases of COVID-19. The material from the prospective study consisted of cDNA or gDNA derived from T cells, B-cell-depleted T cells, or PBMCs. Subjects who had been exposed to COVID-19, were actively infected with it, or had recovered from it provided the deeply sampled blood TCRbeta repertoires that made up the dataset. The repertoires were released in a freely available public database meant as a resource for research on the immune response to SARS-CoV-2. The samples were drawn from the first 160 participants of the ongoing ImmuneRACE study and from about 1,200 subjects provided by 6 global collaborators. The sample metadata nearly always contained a de-identified subject ID, COVID-19 status, age in years and sex. Where available, HLA class I and class II types were taken from metadata supplied by the sample provider and were not determined by assay-based typing. What the research found in general, with its limitations: How much clinical and demographic metadata was included differed by source and by participant, and the metadata was provided uncurated.

TCRbeta CDR3 regions were amplified from genomic DNA by means of the immunoSEQ Assay, a bias-controlled multiplex PCR. In the authors' own workflow: Within the assay, amplification of reference gene primers was used to estimate how many nucleated cells each sample contained. To quantify the absolute abundance of each unique TCRbeta CDR3 rearrangement, sequence reads were collapsed and filtered. For each sample, productive Simpson clonality was calculated as the square root of Simpson's diversity index across productive rearrangements. TCRdb retrieved this table from immuneACCESS and kept in-frame rearrangements only. Not all clones are present; in checked studies, unresolved V genes account for under half, and no reason is known for the remainder. That table supplies the V and J calls and clone size; D and trimming were determined from the DNA. The sample has about 230,000 clones on record, approximately 90% of them singletons. Of the sample, 2% to 3% is held by the ten largest clones.

Reading the germline V gene gives CDR1 SGHAT and CDR2 FQNNGV. Including the terminal cysteine and phenylalanine, the CDR3 comprises 15 residues. Only CDR3 DNA remains: 45 bases, in frame from the first base. V and J are truncated by 5 bases and 8 bases respectively, leaving an intervening sequence of 21 bases. The sequenced material came from peripheral blood. This TCR was recovered from a man under 40 with COVID-19, enrolled during active disease. The sequence links TRBV11-2 to TRBJ1-1; 5 matching bases give a weak D call of TRBD1. CDR3 region: CASSTPRGGVREAFF. The nucleotide sequence reads TGTGCCAGCAGCACGCCCCGTGGGGGGGTCCGGGAAGCTTTCTTT.